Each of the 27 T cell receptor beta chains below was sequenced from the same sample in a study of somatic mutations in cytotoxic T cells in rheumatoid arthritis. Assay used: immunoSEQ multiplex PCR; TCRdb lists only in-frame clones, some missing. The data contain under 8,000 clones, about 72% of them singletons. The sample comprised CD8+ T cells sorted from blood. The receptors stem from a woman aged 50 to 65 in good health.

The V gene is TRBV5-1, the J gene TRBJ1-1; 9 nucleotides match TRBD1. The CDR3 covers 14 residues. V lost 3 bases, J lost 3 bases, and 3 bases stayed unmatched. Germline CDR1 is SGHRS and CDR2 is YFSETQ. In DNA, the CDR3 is TGCGCCAGCAGCTCCGGGACAGGGCACACTGAAGCTTTCTTT. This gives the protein CASSSGTGHTEAFF.

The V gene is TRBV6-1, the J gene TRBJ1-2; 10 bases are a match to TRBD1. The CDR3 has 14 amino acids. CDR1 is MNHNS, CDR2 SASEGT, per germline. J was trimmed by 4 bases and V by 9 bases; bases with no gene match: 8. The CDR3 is CASAPGQGSYGYTF. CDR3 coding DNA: TGTGCCAGTGCACCGGGACAGGGGTCCTATGGCTACACCTTC.

The DNA for the CDR3 is TGTGCCACTAGCGGGGGGGCCTCCTACAATGAGCAGTTCTTC. Amino acid sequence: CATSGGASYNEQFF. This chain uses TRBV6-1 with TRBJ2-1, with TRBD2 matching 12 bases. Germline trimming cut 10 bases from V and 0 bases from J; bases unmatched to any gene: 1. Germline CDR1 is MNHNS and CDR2 is SASEGT. The CDR3 covers 14 residues.

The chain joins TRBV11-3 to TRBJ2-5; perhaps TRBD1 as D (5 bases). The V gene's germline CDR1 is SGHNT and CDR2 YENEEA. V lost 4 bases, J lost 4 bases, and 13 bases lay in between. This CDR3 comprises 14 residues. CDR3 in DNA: TGTGCCAGCAGCTCCCGACAGCTTGGAGAGACCCAGTACTTC. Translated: CASSSRQLGETQYF.

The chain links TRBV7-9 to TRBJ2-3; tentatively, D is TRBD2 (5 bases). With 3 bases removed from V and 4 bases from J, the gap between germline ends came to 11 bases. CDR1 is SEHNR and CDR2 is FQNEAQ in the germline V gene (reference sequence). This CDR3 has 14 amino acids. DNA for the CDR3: TGTGCCAGCAGCTTCCCGGGGAGCCCAGATACGCAGTATTTT. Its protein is CASSFPGSPDTQYF.

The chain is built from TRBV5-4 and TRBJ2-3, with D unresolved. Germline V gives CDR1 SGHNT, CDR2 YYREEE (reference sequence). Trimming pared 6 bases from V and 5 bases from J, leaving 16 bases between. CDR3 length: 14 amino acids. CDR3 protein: CASKQTNLVDTQYF. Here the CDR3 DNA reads TGTGCCAGCAAACAGACCAACCTGGTAGATACGCAGTATTTT.

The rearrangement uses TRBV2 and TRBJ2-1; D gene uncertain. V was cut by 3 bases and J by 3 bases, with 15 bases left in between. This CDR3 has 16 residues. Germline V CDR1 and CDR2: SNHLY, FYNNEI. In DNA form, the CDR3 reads TGTGCCAGCAGTGATGGCTCGACTGCATTCTACAATGAGCAGTTCTTC. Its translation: CASSDGSTAFYNEQFF.

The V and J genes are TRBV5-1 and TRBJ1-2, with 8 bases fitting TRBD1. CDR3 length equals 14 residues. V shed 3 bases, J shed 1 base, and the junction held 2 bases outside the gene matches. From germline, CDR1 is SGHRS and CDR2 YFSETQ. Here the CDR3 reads CASSSGQGNYGYTF. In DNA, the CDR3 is TGCGCCAGCAGCTCTGGACAGGGTAACTATGGCTACACCTTC. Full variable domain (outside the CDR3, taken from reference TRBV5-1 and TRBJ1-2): KAGVTQTPRYLIKTRGQQVTLSCSPISGHRSVSWYQQTPGQGLQFLFEYFSETQRNKGNFPGRFSGRQFSNSRSEMNVSTLELGDSALYLCASSSGQGNYGYTFGSGTRLTVV.

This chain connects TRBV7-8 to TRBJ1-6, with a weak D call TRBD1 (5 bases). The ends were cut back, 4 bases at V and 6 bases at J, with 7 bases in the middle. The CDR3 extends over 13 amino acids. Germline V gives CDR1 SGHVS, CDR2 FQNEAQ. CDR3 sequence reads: CASSSDSNSPLHF. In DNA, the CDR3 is TGTGCCAGCAGCTCAGACAGTAATTCACCCCTCCACTTT.

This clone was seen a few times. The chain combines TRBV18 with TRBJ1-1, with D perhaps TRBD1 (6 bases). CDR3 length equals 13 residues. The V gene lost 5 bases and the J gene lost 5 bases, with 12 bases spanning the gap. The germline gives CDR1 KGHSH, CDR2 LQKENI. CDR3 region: CASSAGQLTEAFF. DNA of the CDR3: TGTGCCAGCTCAGCAGGACAGTTAACTGAAGCTTTCTTT. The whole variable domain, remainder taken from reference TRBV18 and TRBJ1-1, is NAGVMQNPRHLVRRRGQEARLRCSPMKGHSHVYWYRQLPEEGLKFMVYLQKENIIDESGMPKERFSAEFPKEGPSILRIQQVVRGDSAAYFCASSAGQLTEAFFGQGTRLTVV.

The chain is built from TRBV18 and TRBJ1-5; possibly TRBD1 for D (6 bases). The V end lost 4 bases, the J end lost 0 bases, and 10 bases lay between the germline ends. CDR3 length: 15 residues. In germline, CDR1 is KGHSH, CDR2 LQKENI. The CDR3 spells CASSLDRFSNQPQHF. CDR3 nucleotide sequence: TGTGCCAGCTCACTTGACAGGTTTAGCAATCAGCCCCAGCATTTT.

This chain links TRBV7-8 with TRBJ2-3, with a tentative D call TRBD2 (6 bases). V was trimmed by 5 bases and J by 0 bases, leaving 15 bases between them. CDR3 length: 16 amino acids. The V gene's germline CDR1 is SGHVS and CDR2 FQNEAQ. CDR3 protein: CASSLPRLGSTDTQYF. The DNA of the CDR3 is TGTGCCAGCAGCCTACCTAGACTAGGAAGCACAGATACGCAGTATTTT.

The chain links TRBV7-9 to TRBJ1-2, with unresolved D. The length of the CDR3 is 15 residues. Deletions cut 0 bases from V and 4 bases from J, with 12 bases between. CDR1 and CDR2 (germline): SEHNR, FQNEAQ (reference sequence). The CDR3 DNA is TGTGCCAGCAGCTTAGCAGCCCCGGCGGTCTATGGCTACACCTTC. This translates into CASSLAAPAVYGYTF.

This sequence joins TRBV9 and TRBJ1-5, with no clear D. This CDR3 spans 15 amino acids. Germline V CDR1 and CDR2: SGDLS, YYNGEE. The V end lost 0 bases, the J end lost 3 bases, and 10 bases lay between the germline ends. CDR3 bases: TGTGCCAGCAGCGTAGGAGGCAGCTACAATCAGCCCCAGCATTTT. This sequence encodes CASSVGGSYNQPQHF. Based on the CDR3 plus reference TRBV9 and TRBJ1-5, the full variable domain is DSGVTQTPKHLITATGQRVTLRCSPRSGDLSVYWYQQSLDQGLQFLIQYYNGEERAKGNILERFSAQQFPDLHSELNLSSLELGDSALYFCASSVGGSYNQPQHFGDGTRLSIL.

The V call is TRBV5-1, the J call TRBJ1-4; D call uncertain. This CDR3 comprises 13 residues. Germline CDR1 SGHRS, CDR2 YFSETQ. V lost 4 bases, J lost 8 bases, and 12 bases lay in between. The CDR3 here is CASSIATKEKLFF. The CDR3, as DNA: TGCGCCAGCAGCATCGCCACAAAGGAAAAACTGTTTTTT. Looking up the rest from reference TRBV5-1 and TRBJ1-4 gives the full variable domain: KAGVTQTPRYLIKTRGQQVTLSCSPISGHRSVSWYQQTPGQGLQFLFEYFSETQRNKGNFPGRFSGRQFSNSRSEMNVSTLELGDSALYLCASSIATKEKLFFGSGTQLSVL.

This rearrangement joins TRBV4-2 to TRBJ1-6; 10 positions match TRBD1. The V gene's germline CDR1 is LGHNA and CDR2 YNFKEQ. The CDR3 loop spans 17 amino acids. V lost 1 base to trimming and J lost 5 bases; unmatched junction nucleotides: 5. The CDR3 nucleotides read TGTGCCAGCAGCCAAGCGACAGGGGGCCGAGATAATTCACCCCTCCACTTT. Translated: CASSQATGGRDNSPLHF.

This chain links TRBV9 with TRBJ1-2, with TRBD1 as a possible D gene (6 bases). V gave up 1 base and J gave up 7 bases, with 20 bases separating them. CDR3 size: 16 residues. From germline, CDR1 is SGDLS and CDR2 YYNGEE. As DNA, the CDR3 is TGTGCCAGCAGCGTACGCGCGGACAGACTCCAGGGTGGCTACACCTTC. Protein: CASSVRADRLQGGYTF.

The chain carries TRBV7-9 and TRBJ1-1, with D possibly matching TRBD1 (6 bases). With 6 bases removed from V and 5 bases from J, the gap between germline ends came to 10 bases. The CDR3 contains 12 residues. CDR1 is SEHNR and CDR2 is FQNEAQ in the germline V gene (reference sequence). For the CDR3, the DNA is TGTGCCAGCAGAGCGGGGGCTACTGAAGCTTTCTTT. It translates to CASRAGATEAFF. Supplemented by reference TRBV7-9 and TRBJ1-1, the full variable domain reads DTGVSQNPRHKITKRGQNVTFRCDPISEHNRLYWYRQTLGQGPEFLTYFQNEAQLEKSRLLSDRFSAERPKGSFSTLEIQRTEQGDSAMYLCASRAGATEAFFGQGTRLTVV.

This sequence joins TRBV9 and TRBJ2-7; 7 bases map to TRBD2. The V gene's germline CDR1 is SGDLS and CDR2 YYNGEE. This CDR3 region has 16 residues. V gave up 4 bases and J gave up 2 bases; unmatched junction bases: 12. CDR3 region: CASSLLSTSRTYEQYF. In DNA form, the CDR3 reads TGTGCCAGCAGCTTACTTTCGACTAGCAGGACCTACGAGCAGTACTTC.

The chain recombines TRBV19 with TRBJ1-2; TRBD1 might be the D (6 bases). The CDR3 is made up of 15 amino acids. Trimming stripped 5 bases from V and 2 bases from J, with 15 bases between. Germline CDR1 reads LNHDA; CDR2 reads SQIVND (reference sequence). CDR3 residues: CASSPSTGTNYGYTF. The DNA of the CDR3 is TGTGCCAGTAGTCCATCGACAGGTACCAACTATGGCTACACCTTC.

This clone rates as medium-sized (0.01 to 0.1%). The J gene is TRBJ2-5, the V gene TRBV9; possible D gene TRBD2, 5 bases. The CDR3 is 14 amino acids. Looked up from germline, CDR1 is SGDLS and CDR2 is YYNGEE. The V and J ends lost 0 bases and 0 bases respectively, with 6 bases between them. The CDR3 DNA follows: TGTGCCAGCAGCGTAGCGGGGTACCAAGAGACCCAGTACTTC. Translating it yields CASSVAGYQETQYF.

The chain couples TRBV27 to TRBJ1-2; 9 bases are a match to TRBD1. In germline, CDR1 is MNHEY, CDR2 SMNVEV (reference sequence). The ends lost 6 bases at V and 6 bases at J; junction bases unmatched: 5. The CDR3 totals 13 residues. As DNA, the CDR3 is TGTGCCAGCAGCCCGGGACAGGGCCATGGCTACACCTTC. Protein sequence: CASSPGQGHGYTF.

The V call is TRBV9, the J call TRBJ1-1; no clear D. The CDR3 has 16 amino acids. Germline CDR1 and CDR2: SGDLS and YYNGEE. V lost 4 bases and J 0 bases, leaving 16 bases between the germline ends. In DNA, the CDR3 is TGTGCCAGCAGCAAAGACACTCGCACCATGAACACTGAAGCTTTCTTT. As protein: CASSKDTRTMNTEAFF.

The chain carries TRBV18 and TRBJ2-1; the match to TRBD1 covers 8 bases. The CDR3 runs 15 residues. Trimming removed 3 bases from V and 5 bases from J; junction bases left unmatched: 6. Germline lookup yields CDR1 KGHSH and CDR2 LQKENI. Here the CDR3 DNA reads TGTGCCAGCTCACCCGGGACAGGCTATAACAATGAGCAGTTCTTC. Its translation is CASSPGTGYNNEQFF. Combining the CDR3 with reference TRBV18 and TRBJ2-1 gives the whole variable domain NAGVMQNPRHLVRRRGQEARLRCSPMKGHSHVYWYRQLPEEGLKFMVYLQKENIIDESGMPKERFSAEFPKEGPSILRIQQVVRGDSAAYFCASSPGTGYNNEQFFGPGTRLTVL.

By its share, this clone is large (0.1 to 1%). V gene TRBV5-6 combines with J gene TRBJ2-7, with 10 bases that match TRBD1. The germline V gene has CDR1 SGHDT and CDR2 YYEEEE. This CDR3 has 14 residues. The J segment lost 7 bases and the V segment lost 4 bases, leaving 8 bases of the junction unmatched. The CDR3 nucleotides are TGTGCCAGCAGCGCCGGGACAGGGGTTCGAGAGCAGTACTTC. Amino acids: CASSAGTGVREQYF.

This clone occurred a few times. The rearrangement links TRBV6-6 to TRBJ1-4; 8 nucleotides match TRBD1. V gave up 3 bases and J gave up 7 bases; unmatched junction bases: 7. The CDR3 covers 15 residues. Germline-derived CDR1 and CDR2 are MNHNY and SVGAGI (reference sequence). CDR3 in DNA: TGTGCCAGCAGTTATGCTCCGGACAGGGCTGAAAAACTGTTTTTT. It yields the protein CASSYAPDRAEKLFF.

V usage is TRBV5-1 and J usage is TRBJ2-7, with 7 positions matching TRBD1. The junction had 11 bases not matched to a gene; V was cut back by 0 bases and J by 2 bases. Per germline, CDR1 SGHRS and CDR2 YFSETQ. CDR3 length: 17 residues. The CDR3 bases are TGCGCCAGCAGCTTGGTAAGGCGGACAGGTGAAACCTACGAGCAGTACTTC. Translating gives CASSLVRRTGETYEQYF.